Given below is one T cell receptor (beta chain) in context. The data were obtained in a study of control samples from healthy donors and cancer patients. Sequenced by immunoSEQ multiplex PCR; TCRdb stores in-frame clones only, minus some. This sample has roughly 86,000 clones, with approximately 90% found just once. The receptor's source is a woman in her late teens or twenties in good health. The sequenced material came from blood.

CDR3 sequence: CASSLGGAAYEQYF. CDR3 DNA: TGTGCCAGCAGCTTAGGGGGGGCCGCCTACGAGCAGTACTTC. The rearrangement uses TRBV11-3 and TRBJ2-7; perhaps D is TRBD1 or TRBD2 (6 bases each). The ends were cut back, 1 base at V and 2 bases at J, with 9 bases in the middle. Germline assignment: CDR1 SGHNT and CDR2 YENEEA. The CDR3 consists of 14 residues.